A selection of T cell receptor beta chains follows, all from one sample in a study of shared clonotypes between healthy human individuals. Profiling relied on immunoSEQ multiplex PCR, and the TCRdb table lists in-frame clones only, not all of them. This table holds millions of clones, about 92% found once. Input material: naive CD8+ T cells from PBMCs. All receptors derive from a man between 18 and 29 years old in good health. Some clones in this sample may be carry-over from other donors' samples. Both conserved end residues are part of each CDR3. The D gene is left open where the match is weak. The size field is filled for only some rows; it gives once, few, many or a size class.

v_gene: TRBV2; j_gene: TRBJ1-1; d_gene: .; abundance: .; CDR3nt: TGTGCCACTACCGGGAGGCGGATTGAAGCTTTCTTT; CDR3aa: CATTGRRIEAFF
v_gene: TRBV14; j_gene: TRBJ1-5; d_gene: .; abundance: few; CDR3nt: TGTGCCAGCAGCCAAGACAGAGGGCAGCCCCAGCATTTT; CDR3aa: CASSQDRGQPQHF
v_gene: TRBV7-6; j_gene: TRBJ2-2; d_gene: .; abundance: once; CDR3nt: TGTGCCAGCAGCCCCGCCGACACCGGGGAGCTGTTTTTT; CDR3aa: CASSPADTGELFF
v_gene: TRBV19; j_gene: TRBJ2-7; d_gene: .; abundance: .; CDR3nt: TGTGCCAGTAGTGAGGACATCCACGAGCAGTACTTC; CDR3aa: CASSEDIHEQYF
v_gene: TRBV13; j_gene: TRBJ2-1; d_gene: .; abundance: .; CDR3nt: TGTGCCAGCAGCCTTGAAATAGCGGAGAACAATGAGCAGTTCTTC; CDR3aa: CASSLEIAENNEQFF
v_gene: TRBV4-3; j_gene: TRBJ2-5; d_gene: .; abundance: .; CDR3nt: TGCGCCAGCAGCCAAGGCGGGACAACAGAGACCCAGTACTTC; CDR3aa: CASSQGGTTETQYF
v_gene: TRBV28; j_gene: TRBJ2-7; d_gene: TRBD2; abundance: .; CDR3nt: TGTGCCAGCAGTTACGGGAGGGCCTCCTACGAGCAGTACTTC; CDR3aa: CASSYGRASYEQYF
v_gene: TRBV6-1; j_gene: TRBJ2-1; d_gene: TRBD2; abundance: .; CDR3nt: TGTGCCAGCAGTGAGGGTCTGGGACTAGCGGCCGTTAATGAGCAGTTCTTC; CDR3aa: CASSEGLGLAAVNEQFF
v_gene: TRBV28; j_gene: TRBJ2-7; d_gene: TRBD1; abundance: .; CDR3nt: TGTGCCAGCAGCGAAACAGGGGGCGCATACGAGCAGTACTTC; CDR3aa: CASSETGGAYEQYF
v_gene: TRBV6-6; j_gene: TRBJ2-3; d_gene: .; abundance: .; CDR3nt: TGTGCCAGCAGTTACTCGGCAGGGTGGAGATCAGATACGCAGTATTTT; CDR3aa: CASSYSAGWRSDTQYF
v_gene: TRBV28; j_gene: TRBJ2-1; d_gene: TRBD2; abundance: .; CDR3nt: TGTGCCAGCAGTTTCCAGCGGGAGATAGATGAGCAGTTCTTC; CDR3aa: CASSFQREIDEQFF
v_gene: TRBV10-1; j_gene: TRBJ1-5; d_gene: TRBD1; abundance: .; CDR3nt: TGCGCCAGCAGACCCACTGAGGGGCAGGGGGTAGCACAGAGCAATCAGCCCCAGCATTTT; CDR3aa: CASRPTEGQGVAQSNQPQHF
v_gene: TRBV13; j_gene: TRBJ2-5; d_gene: .; abundance: .; CDR3nt: TGTGCCAGCAGCTTATTCTTCGGAGGGGTTTGGGAGCAGTACTTC; CDR3aa: CASSLFFGGVWEQYF